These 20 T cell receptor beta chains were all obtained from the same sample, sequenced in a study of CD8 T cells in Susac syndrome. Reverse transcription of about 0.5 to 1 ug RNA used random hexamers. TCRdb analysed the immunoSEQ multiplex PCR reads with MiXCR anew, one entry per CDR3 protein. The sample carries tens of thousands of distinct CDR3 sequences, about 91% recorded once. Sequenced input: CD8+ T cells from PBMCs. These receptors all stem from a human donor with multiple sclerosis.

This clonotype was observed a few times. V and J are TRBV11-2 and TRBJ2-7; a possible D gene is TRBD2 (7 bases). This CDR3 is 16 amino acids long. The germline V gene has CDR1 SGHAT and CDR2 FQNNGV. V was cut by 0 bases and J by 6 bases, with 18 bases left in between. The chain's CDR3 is CASSLDITRRGAEQYF. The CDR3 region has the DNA TGTGCCAGCAGCTTAGATATAACCCGCCGGGGGGCCGAGCAGTACTTC. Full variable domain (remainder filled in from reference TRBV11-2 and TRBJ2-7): EAGVAQSPRYKIIEKRQSVAFWCNPISGHATLYWYQQILGQGPKLLIQFQNNGVVDDSQLPKDRFSAERLKGVDSTLKIQPAKLEDSAVYLCASSLDITRRGAEQYFGPGTRLTVT.

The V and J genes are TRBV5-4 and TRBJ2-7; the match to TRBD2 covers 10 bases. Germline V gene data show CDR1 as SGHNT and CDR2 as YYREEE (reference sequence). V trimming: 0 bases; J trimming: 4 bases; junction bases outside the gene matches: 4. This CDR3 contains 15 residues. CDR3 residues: CASSLDTSGDYEQYF. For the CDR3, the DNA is TGTGCCAGCAGCTTGGACACTAGCGGGGATTACGAGCAGTACTTC. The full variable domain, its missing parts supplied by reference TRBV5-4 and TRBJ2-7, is ETGVTQSPTHLIKTRGQQVTLRCSSQSGHNTVSWYQQALGQGPQFIFQYYREEENGRGNFPPRFSGLQFPNYSSELNVNALELDDSALYLCASSLDTSGDYEQYFGPGTRLTVT.

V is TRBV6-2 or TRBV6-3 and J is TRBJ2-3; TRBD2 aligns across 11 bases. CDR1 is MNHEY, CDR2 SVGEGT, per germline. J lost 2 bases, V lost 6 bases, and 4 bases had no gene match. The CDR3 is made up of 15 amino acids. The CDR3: CASRPSGRYTDTQYF. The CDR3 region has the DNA TGTGCCAGCAGGCCTAGCGGGAGGTACACAGATACGCAGTATTTT.

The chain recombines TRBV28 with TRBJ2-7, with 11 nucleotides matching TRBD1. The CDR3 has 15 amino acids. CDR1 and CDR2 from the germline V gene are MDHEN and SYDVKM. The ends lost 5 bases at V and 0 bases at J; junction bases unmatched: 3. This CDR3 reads CASSRDRGNSYEQYF. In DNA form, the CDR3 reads TGTGCCAGCAGTCGGGACAGGGGGAACTCCTACGAGCAGTACTTC.

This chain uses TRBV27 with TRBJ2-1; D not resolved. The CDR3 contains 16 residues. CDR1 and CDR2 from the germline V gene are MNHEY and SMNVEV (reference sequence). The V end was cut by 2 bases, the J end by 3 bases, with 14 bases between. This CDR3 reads CASSLQVKGYYNEQFF. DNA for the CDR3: TGTGCCAGCAGTTTACAGGTCAAAGGCTACTACAATGAGCAGTTCTTC.

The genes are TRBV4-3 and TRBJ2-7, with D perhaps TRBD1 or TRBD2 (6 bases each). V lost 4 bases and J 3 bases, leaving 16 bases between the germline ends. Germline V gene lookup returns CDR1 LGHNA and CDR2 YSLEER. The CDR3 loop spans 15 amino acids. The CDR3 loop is CASSPGWGADYEQYF. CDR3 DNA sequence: TGCGCCAGCAGCCCCGGATGGGGGGCGGACTACGAGCAGTACTTC.

CDR3: CASTRGQGIGELFF. The CDR3 nucleotides read TGTGCCAGCACAAGGGGACAGGGGATAGGGGAGCTGTTTTTT. V is TRBV19 and J is TRBJ2-2; 10 bases line up with TRBD1. The germline CDR1 and CDR2 sequences are LNHDA and SQIVND (reference sequence). Trimming took 9 bases from V and 8 from J; bases not matched to a gene: 9. This CDR3 has 14 residues.

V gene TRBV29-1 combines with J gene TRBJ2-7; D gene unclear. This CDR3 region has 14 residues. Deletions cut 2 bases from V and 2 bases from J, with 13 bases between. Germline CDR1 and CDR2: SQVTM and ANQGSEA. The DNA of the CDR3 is TGCAGCGTTGAATCGGTAGAGGCCCCCTACGAGCAGTACTTC. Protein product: CSVESVEAPYEQYF.

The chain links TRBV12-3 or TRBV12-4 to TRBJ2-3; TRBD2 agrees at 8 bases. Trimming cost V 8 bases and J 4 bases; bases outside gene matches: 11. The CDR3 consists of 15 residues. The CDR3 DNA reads TGTGCCAGCCCTTTCCGGGGGGGGGCGGCAGATACGCAGTATTTT. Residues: CASPFRGGAADTQYF.

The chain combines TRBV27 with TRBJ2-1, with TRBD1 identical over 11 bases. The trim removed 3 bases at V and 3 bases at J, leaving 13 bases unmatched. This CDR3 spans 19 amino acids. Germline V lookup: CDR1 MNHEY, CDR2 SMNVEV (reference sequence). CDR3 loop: CASSFGQGARSGSYNEQFF. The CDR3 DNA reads TGTGCCAGCAGTTTTGGACAGGGGGCGCGAAGCGGGAGCTACAATGAGCAGTTCTTC.

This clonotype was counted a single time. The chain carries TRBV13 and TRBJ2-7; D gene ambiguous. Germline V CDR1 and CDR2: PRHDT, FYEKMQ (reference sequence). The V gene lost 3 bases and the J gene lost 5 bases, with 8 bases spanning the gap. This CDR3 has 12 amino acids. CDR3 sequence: CASSFRVDEQYF. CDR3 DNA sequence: TGTGCCAGCAGCTTTAGAGTGGACGAGCAGTACTTC.

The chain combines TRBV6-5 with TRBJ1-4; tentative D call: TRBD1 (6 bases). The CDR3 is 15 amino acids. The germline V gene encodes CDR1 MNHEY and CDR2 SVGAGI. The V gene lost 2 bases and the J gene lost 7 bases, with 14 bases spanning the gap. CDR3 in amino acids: CASSYVRGSAEKLFF. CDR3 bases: TGTGCCAGCAGTTACGTCAGGGGCTCGGCTGAAAAACTGTTTTTT.

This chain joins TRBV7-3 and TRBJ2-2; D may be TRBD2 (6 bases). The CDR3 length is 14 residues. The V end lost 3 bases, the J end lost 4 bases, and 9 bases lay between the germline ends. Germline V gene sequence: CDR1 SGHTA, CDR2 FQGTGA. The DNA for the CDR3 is TGTGCCAGCAGCTTTTCGGGGGTCACCGGGGAGCTGTTTTTT. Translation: CASSFSGVTGELFF.

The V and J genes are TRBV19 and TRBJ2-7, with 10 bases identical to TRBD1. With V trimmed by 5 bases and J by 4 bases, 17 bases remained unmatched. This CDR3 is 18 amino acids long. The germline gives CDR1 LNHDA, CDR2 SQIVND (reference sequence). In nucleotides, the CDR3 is TGTGCCAGTAGTTTTGTCCATCGGGGGACAGGGGATCCTTACGAGCAGTACTTC. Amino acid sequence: CASSFVHRGTGDPYEQYF.

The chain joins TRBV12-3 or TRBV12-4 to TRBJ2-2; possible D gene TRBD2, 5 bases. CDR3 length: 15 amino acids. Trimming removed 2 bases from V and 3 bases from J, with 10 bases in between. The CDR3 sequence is CASSLSGFDTGELFF. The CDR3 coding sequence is TGTGCCAGCAGTTTATCGGGGTTCGACACCGGGGAGCTGTTTTTT.

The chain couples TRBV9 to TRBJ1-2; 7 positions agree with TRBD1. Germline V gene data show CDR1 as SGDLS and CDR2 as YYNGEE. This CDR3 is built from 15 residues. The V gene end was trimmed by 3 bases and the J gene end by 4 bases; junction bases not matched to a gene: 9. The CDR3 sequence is CASSEGTAVGYGYTF. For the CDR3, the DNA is TGTGCCAGCAGCGAGGGGACAGCGGTAGGCTATGGCTACACCTTC.

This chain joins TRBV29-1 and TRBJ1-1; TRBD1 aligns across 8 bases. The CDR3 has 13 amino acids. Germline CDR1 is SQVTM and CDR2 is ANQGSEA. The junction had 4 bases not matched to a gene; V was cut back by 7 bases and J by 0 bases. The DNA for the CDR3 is TGCAGCGCGTGGACAGGGATGAACACTGAAGCTTTCTTT. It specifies CSAWTGMNTEAFF.

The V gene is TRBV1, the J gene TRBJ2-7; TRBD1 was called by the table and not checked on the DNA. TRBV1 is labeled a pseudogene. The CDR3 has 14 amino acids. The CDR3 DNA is TGCACCAGCAGTAACATGGGGCGGCCCTACGAGCAGTACTTC. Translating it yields CTSSNMGRPYEQYF.

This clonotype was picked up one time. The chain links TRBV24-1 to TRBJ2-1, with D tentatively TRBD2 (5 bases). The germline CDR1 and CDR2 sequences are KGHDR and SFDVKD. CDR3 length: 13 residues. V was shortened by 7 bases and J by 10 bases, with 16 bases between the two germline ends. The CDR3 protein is CATSPPYGGEQFF. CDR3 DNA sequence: TGTGCCACCAGCCCTCCGTATGGCGGGGAGCAGTTCTTC.

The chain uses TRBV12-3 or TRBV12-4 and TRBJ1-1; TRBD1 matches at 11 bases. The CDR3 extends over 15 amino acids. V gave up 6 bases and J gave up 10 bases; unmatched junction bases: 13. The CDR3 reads CASSSLGQGASGAFF. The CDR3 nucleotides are TGTGCCAGCAGCTCTCTAGGACAGGGGGCTTCTGGAGCTTTCTTT.